The clone carrying this TCR beta chain occurred a few times. The data belong to a study of Graves' ophthalmopathy and Graves' hyperthyroidism. Study-wide context: Ahead of any treatment, peripheral blood was obtained at the initial diagnosis.

Researchers turned away patients with other autoimmune diseases, uncontrolled infections, pregnancy or lactation. RNA transcripts served as template for amplifying TCR beta CDR3 sequences. A first-round RT-PCR used HTBI primers, followed by a second-round multiplex PCR. TCRdb itself ran the multiplex PCR reads through MiXCR, one entry per CDR3 protein. The data show about 620,000 distinct CDR3 sequences, about a fifth seen once. This sequence was found in a woman aged 18 to 35 with stable Graves' hyperthyroidism. Some clones in this sample may be carry-over from other donors' samples. The sequenced sample consisted of peripheral blood.

CDR3 DNA: TGTGCCAGCAGTGAACTTACGGGGGGAACGGGTGGCTACACCTTC. It translates to CASSELTGGTGGYTF. The rearrangement uses TRBV2 and TRBJ1-2; D possibly corresponds to TRBD1 (5 bases). The CDR3 contains 15 residues. The V end was cut by 2 bases, the J end by 7 bases, with 17 bases between. The germline V gene has CDR1 SNHLY and CDR2 FYNNEI.